The 11 T cell receptor beta chains reported below all come from one sample, sequenced in a study of shared clonotypes between healthy human individuals. Method: immunoSEQ multiplex PCR; TCRdb's copy keeps in-frame clones and lacks some. The sample has millions of clones, about 92% seen once. The naive CD8 population came from CD45RO-negative cells selected for CCR7, without terminally differentiated effector memory CD45RA+ cells. Sequencing was performed on naive CD8+ T cells from PBMCs. All receptors come from a man between 18 and 35 years old in good health. Some clones in this sample may be carry-over from other donors' samples.

As for this clone: The sample holds other DNA sequences that translate to the same CDR3. The CDR3, as DNA: TGTGCCAGCAGCCAAGTAGGCAGCTACAATGAGCAGTTCTTC. This translates into CASSQVGSYNEQFF. V is TRBV4-2 and J is TRBJ2-1; D unresolved. V gave up 1 base and J gave up 3 bases, with 7 bases separating them. The CDR3 covers 14 residues. Germline V gene data show CDR1 as LGHNA and CDR2 as YNFKEQ.

The J gene is TRBJ1-1, the V gene TRBV28; TRBD1 matches 7 bases. The germline CDR1 and CDR2 sequences are MDHEN and SYDVKM. The junction had 7 bases not matched to a gene; V was cut back by 5 bases and J by 7 bases. CDR3 size: 13 residues. DNA of the CDR3: TGTGCCAGCAGTCCGACCCGGGACAGTGAAGCTTTCTTT. Translating gives CASSPTRDSEAFF.

The count of this clone is one. V is TRBV5-6 and J is TRBJ2-7; 11 nucleotides agree with TRBD1. Losses at the gene ends were 7 bases for V and 2 bases for J; bases not matched to a gene: 5. Germline CDR1 SGHDT, CDR2 YYEEEE. The CDR3 sequence is 14 residues long. The CDR3 region is CASVKGQGAYEQYF. CDR3 coding DNA: TGTGCCAGCGTCAAGGGACAGGGGGCCTACGAGCAGTACTTC.

The CDR3 reads CAISVWDSTAPSGNTIYF. The CDR3 bases are TGTGCCATCAGTGTGTGGGACTCCACCGCGCCCTCTGGAAACACCATATATTTT. The rearrangement uses TRBV10-3 and TRBJ1-3; weak D call: TRBD1 (5 bases). Germline lookup yields CDR1 ENHRY and CDR2 SYGVKD. CDR3 size: 18 residues. Trimming left V 4 bases short and J 0 bases short, with 19 bases between.

V gene TRBV27 combines with J gene TRBJ2-7; D is ambiguous. The CDR3 is made up of 17 amino acids. With 6 bases removed from V and 6 bases from J, the gap between germline ends came to 27 bases. Germline V gene data show CDR1 as MNHEY and CDR2 as SMNVEV (reference sequence). CDR3 coding DNA: TGTGCCAGCAGCTGGTCGCTTGGCGAGGCCTCAATCTCCGAGCAGTACTTC. Translating it yields CASSWSLGEASISEQYF.

The V gene is TRBV4-3, the J gene TRBJ1-1; tentatively, D is TRBD1 (5 bases). The CDR3 totals 15 residues. Germline loops: CDR1 LGHNA, CDR2 YSLEER. Trimming removed 4 bases at V and 3 bases at J, with 15 bases between. This CDR3 reads CASSPLGEWDTEAFF. CDR3 DNA sequence: TGCGCCAGCAGCCCGCTGGGGGAGTGGGACACTGAAGCTTTCTTT.

The chain carries TRBV7-9 and TRBJ2-2; 14 bases align to TRBD2. Germline V gives CDR1 SEHNR, CDR2 FQNEAQ (reference sequence). This CDR3 has 16 amino acids. V trimming: 5 bases; J trimming: 4 bases; junction bases outside the gene matches: 3. The CDR3 region is CASSRGLAGGTGELFF. The CDR3 DNA is TGTGCCAGCAGCCGAGGACTAGCGGGGGGCACCGGGGAGCTGTTTTTT.

The chain employs TRBV27 and TRBJ1-1; D gene uncertain. This CDR3 region has 15 residues. Trimming took off 0 bases at V and 1 base at J, with 9 bases between the two ends. Germline V gives CDR1 MNHEY, CDR2 SMNVEV (reference sequence). CDR3 bases: TGTGCCAGCAGTTTATCGAAGCGGGGGAACACTGAAGCTTTCTTT. Its protein is CASSLSKRGNTEAFF.

The genes are TRBV6-1 and TRBJ2-1, with D possibly TRBD1 on 6 matching bases. The CDR3 runs to 17 residues. Germline assignment: CDR1 MNHNS and CDR2 SASEGT. V was cut by 3 bases and J by 1 base, with 16 bases left in between. Here the CDR3 DNA reads TGTGCCAGCAGTGAGCCCGGAAGGACAGTATCCTACAATGAGCAGTTCTTC. Translated: CASSEPGRTVSYNEQFF.

The V gene is TRBV13, the J gene TRBJ2-1, with 8 bases identical to TRBD2. J was trimmed by 6 bases and V by 5 bases; bases with no gene match: 6. The CDR3 is made up of 14 amino acids. Germline CDR1 reads PRHDT; CDR2 reads FYEKMQ (reference sequence). CDR3 in DNA: TGTGCCAGCAGCCTCTCGGGAGGGTCCAATGAGCAGTTCTTC. Translating gives CASSLSGGSNEQFF.

This clone was observed a single time. This sample includes further DNA sequences coding for the same CDR3. The chain combines TRBV5-6 with TRBJ2-2, with TRBD2 matching over 9 bases. Germline trimming cut 0 bases from V and 3 bases from J; bases unmatched to any gene: 3. The CDR3 covers 16 residues. Germline V CDR1 and CDR2: SGHDT, YYEEEE. CDR3 in amino acids: CASSLALAGHTGELFF. DNA of the CDR3: TGTGCCAGCAGCTTGGCCCTAGCGGGACACACCGGGGAGCTGTTTTTT.